These 3 T cell receptor beta chains originate from one sample sequenced in a study of beta chain features in type 1 diabetes. General study findings and limits: Moderate but significant shortening of TCRB CDR3s was recorded in all four CD4+ subsets from Type 1 diabetes patients.

Reverse transcription of all isolated RNA meant that expressed TCRB transcripts were sequenced. Libraries were prepared by immunoSEQ multiplex PCR; TCRdb keeps only in-frame clonotypes and omits some of them. The repertoire consists of nearly 700,000 clones, with roughly 13% occurring once and the leading ten covering about 0.02%. Their antigens are not known. The sample was naive CD4+ T cells from blood. The origin of the receptors is a man aged 18 to 29 with type 1 diabetes.

This chain connects TRBV10-3 to TRBJ2-1; TRBD1 matches at 10 bases. Germline-derived CDR1 and CDR2 are ENHRY and SYGVKD. The CDR3 extends over 15 amino acids. Unmatched junction bases numbered 5, after V lost 4 bases and J lost 5 bases. This CDR3 reads CAISGGDRGHNEQFF. The DNA for the CDR3 is TGTGCCATCAGTGGAGGGGACAGGGGACACAATGAGCAGTTCTTC.

V usage is TRBV6-1 and J usage is TRBJ1-5; D perhaps matches TRBD1 (6 bases). The V end was cut by 6 bases, the J end by 0 bases, with 12 bases between. CDR1 and CDR2 (germline): MNHNS, SASEGT. The CDR3 runs 15 residues. The chain's CDR3 is CASSPKGDSNQPQHF. The DNA for the CDR3 is TGTGCCAGCAGCCCAAAGGGGGATAGCAATCAGCCCCAGCATTTT.

The chain carries TRBV30 and TRBJ1-3; D call uncertain. Germline V gene lookup returns CDR1 GTSNPN and CDR2 SVGIG (reference sequence). V gave up 0 bases and J gave up 3 bases, with 9 bases separating them. The CDR3 has 14 residues. CDR3 DNA sequence: TGTGCCTGGAGTGTAGGACTCTTTGGAAACACCATATATTTT. Amino acid sequence: CAWSVGLFGNTIYF. The variable domain in full, completed from reference TRBV30 and TRBJ1-3, reads SQTIHQWPATLVQPVGSPLSLECTVEGTSNPNLYWYRQAAGRGLQLLFYSVGIGQISSEVPQNLSASRPQDRQFILSSKKLLLSDSGFYLCAWSVGLFGNTIYFGEGSWLTVV.